Following are 18 T cell receptor beta chains from one sample sequenced in a study of CD8+ T cells in alopecia areata. Sequencing templates came from extracted RNA that was reverse transcribed into cDNA. Sequencing was performed with immunoSEQ multiplex PCR; in TCRdb, only in-frame clones are kept and a portion is missing. This table has some 100,000 clones, approximately 59% appearing once. Noted treatment: oral pan-JAK inhibitor, 5-10 mg twice daily. Sequences were derived from CD8+ T cells sorted from blood, sampled at week 4, from a patient treated with tofacitinib. The source of these receptors is a human donor with alopecia areata.

The chain combines TRBV6-6 with TRBJ2-3; TRBD2 matches 9 bases. J gave up 0 bases and V 10 bases, and 8 bases lay outside the gene matches. The CDR3 consists of 15 residues. Germline assignment: CDR1 MNHNY and CDR2 SVGAGI (reference sequence). The CDR3 reads CATSFGTSSTDTQYF. As DNA, the CDR3 is TGTGCCACCTCCTTCGGGACTAGCAGCACAGATACGCAGTATTTT.

The chain uses TRBV7-9 and TRBJ2-1; D gene unclear. This CDR3 is 13 amino acids long. Trimming took 3 bases from V and 5 from J, leaving 8 bases between them. Germline CDR1 and CDR2: SEHNR and FQNEAQ (reference sequence). This CDR3 is CASSFAYDNEQFF. The CDR3 DNA follows: TGTGCCAGCAGCTTCGCTTATGACAATGAGCAGTTCTTC. The full variable domain, its missing parts supplied by reference TRBV7-9 and TRBJ2-1, is DTGVSQNPRHKITKRGQNVTFRCDPISEHNRLYWYRQTLGQGPEFLTYFQNEAQLEKSRLLSDRFSAERPKGSFSTLEIQRTEQGDSAMYLCASSFAYDNEQFFGPGTRLTVL.

This clone is a singleton in its sample. This chain connects TRBV7-9 to TRBJ2-4; 7 nucleotides agree with TRBD1. The DNA matches TRBJ2-1 better at its end, which makes the J call doubtful. The V gene's germline CDR1 is SEHNR and CDR2 FQNEAQ (reference sequence). The CDR3 extends over 16 amino acids. The CDR3 DNA sequence: TGTGCCAGCAGCCAACCAAGGGACAGAACGAAAAACATTCAGTTCTTC. Translated: CASSQPRDRTKNIQFF.

The rearrangement links TRBV29-1 to TRBJ2-1, with unresolved D. The ends were cut back, 3 bases at V and 0 bases at J, with 9 bases in the middle. Germline V gives CDR1 SQVTM, CDR2 ANQGSEA. The CDR3 contains 14 residues. CDR3 protein: CSVDYGSSYNEQFF. CDR3 nucleotides: TGCAGCGTTGACTACGGAAGCTCCTACAATGAGCAGTTCTTC.

This clone was observed a few times. The rearrangement links TRBV7-6 to TRBJ1-2, with 8 nucleotides matching TRBD1. There are 17 residues in the CDR3. Trimming cost V 2 bases and J 0 bases; bases outside gene matches: 8. Germline CDR1 reads SGHVS; CDR2 reads FNYEAQ. CDR3 amino acids: CASSLTEWTGSNYGYTF. The CDR3 nucleotides read TGTGCCAGCAGCTTAACGGAGTGGACAGGGTCTAACTATGGCTACACCTTC.

This clone turned up a few times. The chain employs TRBV29-1 and TRBJ2-3; 7 nucleotides agree with TRBD1. The CDR3 has 18 amino acids. Germline V gene sequence: CDR1 SQVTM, CDR2 ANQGSEA. Germline trimming cut 6 bases from V and 3 bases from J; bases unmatched to any gene: 21. CDR3 DNA: TGCAGCGTCGAGACGCCGACAGGGAGAGAGATCTATACAGATACGCAGTATTTT. Encoded protein: CSVETPTGREIYTDTQYF.

This chain uses TRBV20-1 with TRBJ1-1, with no clear D. The CDR3 totals 11 residues. V lost 7 bases to trimming and J lost 0 bases, with 6 bases between them. CDR1 and CDR2 (germline): DFQATT, SNEGSKA (reference sequence). CDR3 DNA: TGCAGTGTTCGATTGAACACTGAAGCTTTCTTT. Translated: CSVRLNTEAFF.

The chain recombines TRBV29-1 with TRBJ1-1; D is uncertain. With 2 bases removed from V and 2 bases from J, the gap between germline ends came to 6 bases. In germline, CDR1 is SQVTM, CDR2 ANQGSEA. The CDR3 length is 12 residues. The CDR3, as DNA: TGCAGCGTTGAACAGCCCAACACTGAAGCTTTCTTT. Translated: CSVEQPNTEAFF.

The chain uses TRBV5-1 and TRBJ2-5, with TRBD1 identical over 7 bases. Germline CDR1 and CDR2: SGHRS and YFSETQ. V gave up 4 bases and J gave up 4 bases; unmatched junction bases: 10. The CDR3 consists of 15 residues. In nucleotides, the CDR3 is TGCGCCAGCAGCGGCCAGGGACAGCCCCCAGAGACCCAGTACTTC. Translated: CASSGQGQPPETQYF.

This chain joins TRBV25-1 and TRBJ1-6; 7 bases are a match to TRBD1. The CDR3 consists of 14 residues. Trimming at V came to 8 bases and at J to 10 bases, leaving 11 bases not matched to a gene. Looked up from germline, CDR1 is MGHDK and CDR2 is SYGVNS. The CDR3 DNA reads as TGTGCCAGCGGTTGGACAGGAACTGTGTCACCCCTCCACTTT. Protein sequence: CASGWTGTVSPLHF. Complete variable domain (other parts from reference TRBV25-1 and TRBJ1-6): EADIYQTPRYLVIGTGKKITLECSQTMGHDKMYWYQQDPGMELHLIHYSYGVNSTEKGDLSSESTVSRIRTEHFPLTLESARPSHTSQYLCASGWTGTVSPLHFGNGTRLTVT.

This clone has more than one count but fewer than ten. The chain is built from TRBV29-1 and TRBJ1-4; the D gene is possibly TRBD1 (6 bases). This CDR3 comprises 13 residues. The V end lost 2 bases, the J end lost 7 bases, and 11 bases lay between the germline ends. Germline loops: CDR1 SQVTM, CDR2 ANQGSEA. This CDR3 is CSVEQGTGEKLFF. CDR3 bases: TGCAGCGTTGAACAGGGGACGGGTGAAAAACTGTTTTTT.

This clone is a singleton in its sample. The V call is TRBV29-1, the J call TRBJ2-7, with 7 positions matching TRBD1. V lost 7 bases, J lost 4 bases, and 19 bases stayed unmatched. CDR1 and CDR2 (germline): SQVTM, ANQGSEA. The CDR3 sequence is 16 residues long. The chain's CDR3 is CSGVIFPGTAVYEQYF. The CDR3 nucleotides read TGCAGCGGCGTTATATTCCCCGGGACAGCAGTTTACGAGCAGTACTTC.

The gene calls are TRBV2 and TRBJ2-1; TRBD2 matches 11 bases. In germline, CDR1 is SNHLY, CDR2 FYNNEI. The J segment lost 5 bases and the V segment lost 6 bases, leaving 3 bases of the junction unmatched. The CDR3 covers 14 residues. CDR3 sequence: CASSPLAGDNEQFF. CDR3 bases: TGTGCCAGCAGCCCACTAGCGGGGGACAATGAGCAGTTCTTC.

V gene TRBV9 combines with J gene TRBJ2-1; D call uncertain. Germline values: CDR1 SGDLS, CDR2 YYNGEE. CDR3 size: 15 residues. The V gene lost 0 bases and the J gene lost 2 bases, with 9 bases spanning the gap. CDR3 nucleotide sequence: TGTGCCAGCAGCGTAGCGAAGGGTCCCTACAATGAGCAGTTCTTC. The encoded protein is CASSVAKGPYNEQFF.

The rearrangement joins TRBV28 to TRBJ2-1; 10 bases line up with TRBD1. The J segment lost 7 bases and the V segment lost 5 bases, leaving 11 bases of the junction unmatched. In germline, CDR1 is MDHEN, CDR2 SYDVKM. This CDR3 has 16 amino acids. CDR3 residues: CASSPRPGQGRNEQFF. The CDR3 bases are TGTGCCAGCAGTCCCCGACCGGGACAGGGGAGGAATGAGCAGTTCTTC.

Remarks on this clone: The same CDR3 arises from other DNA sequences in this sample as well. The chain combines TRBV7-9 with TRBJ2-5; D gene ambiguous. CDR1 and CDR2 from the germline V gene are SEHNR and FQNEAQ (reference sequence). Trimming left V 3 bases short and J 4 bases short, with 3 bases between. This CDR3 is built from 11 residues. CDR3 in DNA: TGTGCCAGCAGCTTCGGAGAGACCCAGTACTTC. It encodes CASSFGETQYF.

CDR3 sequence (DNA): TGCAGCGATGGTCGAGCGGATACCAATGAGCAGTTCTTC. Amino acid sequence: CSDGRADTNEQFF. V usage is TRBV29-1 and J usage is TRBJ2-1, with D perhaps matching TRBD2 (5 bases). This CDR3 has 13 amino acids. CDR1 and CDR2 from the germline V gene are SQVTM and ANQGSEA. Trimming shortened V by 7 bases and J by 6 bases, and 16 bases separated the two germline ends.

The sample holds a few counts of this clone. The V and J genes are TRBV11-2 and TRBJ1-5; D call uncertain. CDR1 SGHAT and CDR2 FQNNGV come from the germline V gene. V lost 5 bases and J 9 bases, leaving 11 bases between the germline ends. The CDR3 is made up of 12 amino acids. The CDR3 sequence: CASSHPSGPQHF. The CDR3 DNA reads as TGTGCCAGCAGCCACCCCTCAGGGCCCCAGCATTTT. Complete variable domain (other parts from reference TRBV11-2 and TRBJ1-5): EAGVAQSPRYKIIEKRQSVAFWCNPISGHATLYWYQQILGQGPKLLIQFQNNGVVDDSQLPKDRFSAERLKGVDSTLKIQPAKLEDSAVYLCASSHPSGPQHFGDGTRLSIL.